A selection of T cell receptor beta chains follows, all from one sample in a study of T-cell reconstitution after alpha-beta-depleted transplantation in children. MiXCR was run by TCRdb on the PCR reads, yielding one entry per CDR3 protein. The repertoire holds some 530,000 distinct CDR3 sequences, with around 13% as singletons. The sample here was PBMCs from the stem cell graft donor, taken from the stem cell graft. These receptors were taken from a human donor who donated a stem cell graft to a child with combined immunodeficiency. Both conserved end residues are part of each CDR3. D genes are given only for firm matches. Clone size is not always given. Where it is, it says once, few, many or a class for expanded clones.

V gene	D gene	CDR3 length	clone size	J gene	CDR3 protein	CDR3 DNA
TRBV12-3/TRBV12-4	NA	13	NA	TRBJ2-1	CASSLAASMGQFF	TGTGCCAGCAGTTTAGCCGCTAGCATGGGGCAGTTCTTC
TRBV6-5	NA	17	NA	TRBJ1-2	CASSYSAGVLTNYGYTF	TGTGCCAGCAGTTATTCGGCAGGCGTACTAACTAACTATGGCTACACCTTC
TRBV12-3/TRBV12-4	TRBD1	12	NA	TRBJ1-1	CASSARGTEAFF	TGTGCCAGCAGTGCCAGGGGGACTGAAGCTTTCTTT
TRBV7-2	NA	14	NA	TRBJ2-5	CASSLLVSAETQYF	TGTGCCAGCAGCTTATTGGTTAGCGCAGAGACCCAGTACTTC
TRBV24-1	TRBD1	15	few	TRBJ2-5	CATSDLARGRETQYF	TGTGCCACCAGTGATTTAGCCAGGGGGCGAGAGACCCAGTACTTC
TRBV5-1	NA	15	few	TRBJ1-2	CASSYDIQPNYGYTF	TGCGCCAGCAGCTATGATATACAGCCTAACTATGGCTACACCTTC
TRBV6-1	TRBD1	14	many	TRBJ1-4	CASSGQGDDEKLFF	TGTGCCAGCAGTGGACAGGGGGACGATGAAAAACTGTTTTTT
TRBV12-3/TRBV12-4	NA	14	NA	TRBJ2-7	CASSKRQDPYEQYF	TGTGCCAGCAGTAAACGACAGGATCCCTACGAGCAGTACTTC
TRBV6-2/TRBV6-3	TRBD1	14	NA	TRBJ2-7	CASRTQGNSYEQYF	TGTGCCAGCAGAACACAGGGGAACTCCTACGAGCAGTACTTC
TRBV5-1	TRBD2	16	NA	TRBJ2-2	CASSPPRGGNTGELFF	TGCGCCAGCAGCCCGCCCCGGGGGGGGAACACCGGGGAGCTGTTTTTT
TRBV6-5	NA	15	few	TRBJ1-3	CASSPDRTSGNTIYF	TGTGCCAGCAGTCCCGACAGGACCTCTGGAAACACCATATATTTT
TRBV2	NA	11	NA	TRBJ1-1	CASIKGAEAFF	TGTGCCAGCATAAAGGGGGCTGAAGCTTTCTTT
TRBV11-1	NA	13	NA	TRBJ1-4	CASSLIIEEKLFF	TGTGCCAGCAGCTTAATTATTGAGGAAAAACTGTTTTTT
TRBV7-9	TRBD2	15	NA	TRBJ2-5	CASSVSSGAQETQYF	TGTGCCAGCAGCGTTTCTAGCGGGGCCCAAGAGACCCAGTACTTC
TRBV9	NA	16	few	TRBJ2-5	CASSEGTQPLQETQYF	TGTGCCAGCAGCGAGGGGACTCAGCCACTCCAAGAGACCCAGTACTTC
TRBV12-3/TRBV12-4	NA	13	NA	TRBJ1-5	CASSRTYHQPQHF	TGTGCCAGCAGTCGGACTTATCATCAGCCCCAGCATTTT
TRBV5-1	NA	14	few	TRBJ1-1	CASSPGARSTEAFF	TGCGCCAGCAGCCCCGGGGCTAGGAGCACTGAAGCTTTCTTT
TRBV12-3/TRBV12-4	NA	13	NA	TRBJ1-6	CASSREGRSPLHF	TGTGCCAGCAGTCGGGAGGGGAGATCACCCCTCCACTTT
TRBV29-1	NA	14	many	TRBJ1-2	CSVAKSGPNYGYTF	TGCAGCGTCGCAAAATCCGGGCCCAACTATGGCTACACCTTC
TRBV4-2	NA	15	many	TRBJ2-5	CASSQAGGMMVSQYF	TGTGCCAGCAGCCAAGCAGGGGGGATGATGGTGTCCCAGTACTTC
TRBV27	NA	12	many	TRBJ2-7	CASSRGGGEQYF	TGTGCCAGCAGCCGAGGGGGAGGCGAGCAGTACTTC
TRBV6-2/TRBV6-3	NA	14	many	TRBJ2-5	CASSYGQFQETQYF	TGTGCCAGCAGTTACGGGCAGTTCCAAGAGACCCAGTACTTC
TRBV27	NA	18	many	TRBJ1-4	CASSVRPPGGSTNEKLFF	TGTGCCAGCAGTGTCCGTCCCCCCGGTGGCTCAACTAATGAAAAACTGTTTTTT
TRBV10-3	NA	15	NA	TRBJ2-7	CAISTLGGLAYEQYF	TGTGCCATCAGTACCCTCGGGGGTTTAGCCTACGAGCAGTACTTC
TRBV5-1	NA	13	NA	TRBJ2-7	CASSLDGANEQYF	TGCGCCAGCAGCTTGGACGGCGCGAACGAGCAGTACTTC
TRBV9	NA	15	few	TRBJ2-1	CASSVEWGSNNEQFF	TGTGCCAGCAGCGTAGAATGGGGTTCAAACAATGAGCAGTTCTTC
TRBV27	TRBD1	15	NA	TRBJ2-1	CASKDRGTYYNEQFF	TGTGCCAGCAAAGACAGGGGCACCTACTACAATGAGCAGTTCTTC
TRBV12-3/TRBV12-4	TRBD1	15	many	TRBJ2-2	CASSFQGVNTGELFF	TGTGCCAGCAGTTTCCAGGGGGTGAACACCGGGGAGCTGTTTTTT
TRBV7-9	NA	14	NA	TRBJ2-1	CASSNGRSYNEQFF	TGTGCCAGCAGCAACGGGCGCTCCTACAATGAGCAGTTCTTC
TRBV24-1	NA	13	NA	TRBJ1-1	CATSEDRSTEAFF	TGTGCCACCAGCGAAGACCGTTCCACTGAAGCTTTCTTT
TRBV12-3/TRBV12-4	NA	17	many	TRBJ1-3	CASSLAQGRAEGNTIYF	TGTGCCAGCAGTTTAGCGCAGGGCCGGGCGGAAGGAAACACCATATATTTT
TRBV5-1	NA	13	NA	TRBJ2-3	CASSLWNADTQYF	TGCGCCAGCAGCTTGTGGAACGCAGATACGCAGTATTTT
TRBV4-3	NA	15	NA	TRBJ2-7	CASSPYMGLLYEQYF	TGCGCCAGCAGCCCGTACATGGGCCTCCTTTACGAGCAGTACTTC
TRBV11-1	TRBD2	18	NA	TRBJ2-3	CASSPPYRLAVVPDTQYF	TGTGCCAGCAGCCCCCCTTACCGACTAGCGGTAGTTCCAGATACGCAGTATTTT
TRBV2	TRBD1	12	few	TRBJ2-5	CASGQEKETQYF	TGTGCCAGCGGACAGGAGAAAGAGACCCAGTACTTC
TRBV5-1	NA	15	NA	TRBJ2-3	CASDVRKLRTDTQYF	TGCGCCAGCGATGTCCGGAAACTTCGCACAGATACGCAGTATTTT